The subject of this entry is one T cell receptor (beta chain). This clone was seen a single time. Its antigen is still unknown. No much larger clonotype is one base removed from it; base qualities were not supplied. Samples from volunteer blood donors who had recovered from COVID-19 were contributed by a second Seattle source. Collaborating institutions collected whole blood in K2EDTA tubes following their own protocols. For TCRbeta analysis, collaborator samples were shipped as frozen whole blood, as isolated PBMCs, or as DNA extracted from either sample type. The immunoSEQ Assay, a bias-controlled multiplex PCR, was used to amplify TCRbeta CDR3 regions from genomic DNA. The study's processing was this. Nucleated cell counts per sample were estimated from amplification of reference gene primers within the assay. To quantify the absolute abundance of each unique TCRbeta CDR3 rearrangement, sequence reads were collapsed and filtered. Productive Simpson clonality was computed per sample as the square root of Simpson's diversity index over productive rearrangements. Imported from immuneACCESS, the table was reduced by TCRdb to in-frame sequences with V and J called. These copies leave out some clones; in studies compared against another copy, an unresolved V gene accounts for under half, and the cause of the remainder is not known. V and J calls and clone size are copied from that table; D and trimming were computed from the DNA. In this sample the table shows roughly 260,000 clones, roughly 90% of which occur a single time. The ten largest make up roughly 4% of the sample.

Inclusive of the bounding cysteine and phenylalanine, the CDR3 is 16 residues long. Kept here is only the CDR3 DNA, which spans 48 bases and is read in frame from base 1. The germline V gene encodes CDR1 SGHRS and CDR2 YFSETQ. The germline V end is reduced by 2 bases and the J end by 3 bases; junction bases left unmatched: 4. These data belong to a study of blood T cell repertoires in COVID-19 (dated by TCRdb to 2020 to 2021). Some background on the complete study: Collaborator samples came from the United States, Italy and Spain and covered acute and convalescent phases of COVID-19. The samples were drawn from the first 160 participants of the ongoing ImmuneRACE study and from 1,200 or so subjects provided by 6 global collaborators. The repertoires were released in a freely available public database meant as a resource for research on the immune response to SARS-CoV-2. The sample metadata nearly always contained a de-identified subject ID, COVID-19 status, age in years and sex. The prospective study material was composed of cDNA or gDNA derived from T cells, B-cell-depleted T cells, or PBMCs. Where available, HLA class I and class II types were taken from metadata supplied by the sample provider and were not determined by assay-based typing. Subjects who had been exposed to COVID-19, were actively infected with it, or had recovered from it provided the deeply sampled blood TCRbeta repertoires that made up the dataset. Findings and caveats that apply to the study as a whole: The quantity of clinical and demographic metadata differed by source and by participant and was supplied without curation.

The chain joins TRBV5-1 to TRBJ2-3, and 12 bases in between align with TRBD2. The sequence came from a man in his sixties who had recovered from COVID-19. Sequencing was carried out using peripheral blood. The CDR3 corresponds to CASSLQTSGGTDTQYF. The DNA sequence follows: TGCGCCAGCAGCTTACAGACTAGCGGGGGAACAGATACGCAGTATTTT.